This T cell receptor (beta chain) derives from a study of beta chain features in type 1 diabetes. Study results and caveats: Patients' naive, central memory and Treg TCRB repertoires seemed closer to one another than those of healthy donors. In all four CD4+ subsets, TCRB CDR3 length was significantly, moderately reduced in type 1 diabetes.

About this clone: The antigen is unknown.

Purities over 95% were achieved in all sorted populations. Germline V gene lookup returns CDR1 MNHEY and CDR2 SVGAGI. There are 16 residues in the CDR3. V gave up 0 bases and J gave up 5 bases, with 15 bases separating them. What was sequenced were expressed TCRB transcripts, since all of the isolated RNA had been reverse transcribed. The data were produced by immunoSEQ multiplex PCR, yet TCRdb's version contains in-frame clones alone and is incomplete. The sample contains around 250,000 clones, around 24% of which appear only once. The rearrangement links TRBV6-5 to TRBJ2-3, with D perhaps matching TRBD1 (6 bases). Specimen: naive CD4+ T cells from blood. The source of this sequence is a woman aged 25 to 45 with type 1 diabetes. In DNA, the CDR3 is TGTGCCAGCAGTTACTCGGGGGCCAGGGTTATAGATACGCAGTATTTT. This codes for CASSYSGARVIDTQYF.